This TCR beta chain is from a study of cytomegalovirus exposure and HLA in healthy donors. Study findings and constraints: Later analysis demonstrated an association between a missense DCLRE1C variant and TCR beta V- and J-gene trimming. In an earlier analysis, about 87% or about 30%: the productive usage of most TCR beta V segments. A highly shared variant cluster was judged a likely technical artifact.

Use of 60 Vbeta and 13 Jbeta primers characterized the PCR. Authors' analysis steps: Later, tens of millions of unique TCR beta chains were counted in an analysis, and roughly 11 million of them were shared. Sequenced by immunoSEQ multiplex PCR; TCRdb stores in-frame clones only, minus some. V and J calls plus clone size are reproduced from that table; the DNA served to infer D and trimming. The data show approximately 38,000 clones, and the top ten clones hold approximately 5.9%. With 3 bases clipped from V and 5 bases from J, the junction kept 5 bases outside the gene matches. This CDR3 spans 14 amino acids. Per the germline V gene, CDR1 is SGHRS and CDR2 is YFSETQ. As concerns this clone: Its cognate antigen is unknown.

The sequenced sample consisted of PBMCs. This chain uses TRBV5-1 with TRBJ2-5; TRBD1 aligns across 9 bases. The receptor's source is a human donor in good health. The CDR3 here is CASSSGTGRETQYF. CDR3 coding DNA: TGCGCCAGCAGCTCCGGGACAGGGAGGGAGACCCAGTACTTC.